This T cell receptor (beta chain) was captured in a study of identical twins. TCRdb redid the calling of the 5' RACE reads with MiXCR, one entry per CDR3 protein. The sample has hundreds of thousands of distinct CDR3 sequences; 15% to 20% are singletons. The length of the CDR3 is 15 residues. Germline V gives CDR1 LGHNA, CDR2 YSLEER. The ends were cut back, 2 bases at V and 4 bases at J, with 11 bases in the middle. The same specimen was also included in a second study, on T cells expressing NK-cell markers.

The chain uses TRBV4-3 and TRBJ2-2; D unclear. This TCR derives from a woman aged 18-29 years in good health. Sample: PBMCs. Written as DNA, the CDR3 is TGCGCCAGCAGCCAATACAGCCGTGGCACCGGGGAGCTGTTTTTT. Amino acid sequence: CASSQYSRGTGELFF.